The 28 T cell receptor beta chains in this list originate from one sample, sequenced in a study of T cells expressing NK-cell markers. TCRdb re-called the 5' RACE reads; every CDR3 protein appears as one record, without DNA. The sample totals some 390,000 distinct CDR3 sequences. The sample comprised blood T cells: a sorted CD56 or NKG2C T cell subset, CD4+ or CD8+ T cells, or bulk PBMC T cells (not recorded which). These receptors were taken from a woman aged 50 to 60 in good health.

V is TRBV20-1 and J is TRBJ2-1; TCRdb names TRBD2, which stays unverified in the absence of DNA. Germline values: CDR1 DFQATT, CDR2 SNEGSKA (reference sequence). This CDR3 spans 12 amino acids. This CDR3 is CSAQDYSDEQFF.

This chain links TRBV5-1 with TRBJ1-2; TCRdb's D gene call, TRBD1, goes unchecked for lack of DNA. Germline V lookup: CDR1 SGHRS, CDR2 YFSETQ. This CDR3 has 16 residues. The CDR3: CASSFLGQGADYGYTF.

The chain's CDR3 is CSARVLAGGQGYEQYF. The rearrangement links TRBV20-1 to TRBJ2-7; TCRdb designates TRBD2, a call that cannot be tested without DNA. This CDR3 spans 16 amino acids. In germline, CDR1 is DFQATT, CDR2 SNEGSKA (reference sequence).

This rearrangement joins TRBV12-3 or TRBV12-4 to TRBJ2-7. This CDR3 is built from 12 residues. CDR3 protein: CASSPRPYEQYF.

V and J are TRBV6-1 and TRBJ1-5. Per germline, CDR1 MNHNS and CDR2 SASEGT. The CDR3 spans 13 residues. This CDR3 reads CATTRGPNQPQHF.

The chain has TRBV7-3 and TRBJ2-5; absent DNA, TCRdb's TRBD1 call cannot be checked. From germline, CDR1 is SGHTA and CDR2 FQGTGA. The CDR3 is made up of 13 amino acids. CDR3 region: CASSRDMRETQYF.

This chain uses TRBV3-1 with TRBJ2-3. From germline, CDR1 is LGHDT and CDR2 YNNKEL (reference sequence). CDR3 size: 12 residues. The CDR3 sequence is CASRGTTDTQYF.

This rearrangement joins TRBV5-1 to TRBJ2-7. Germline CDR1 and CDR2: SGHRS and YFSETQ. The CDR3 is 12 amino acids. CDR3 amino acids: CASSLRLGEQYF.

V gene TRBV4-1 combines with J gene TRBJ1-5. The CDR3 loop spans 14 amino acids. Germline CDR1 and CDR2: MGHRA and YSYEKL. CDR3 residues: CASSQGSGRQPQHF.

The rearrangement joins TRBV11-2 to TRBJ2-3; the TCRdb call, TRBD2, lacks DNA for checking. From germline, CDR1 is SGHAT and CDR2 FQNNGV. CDR3 length: 14 amino acids. The CDR3 loop reads CASSGLAGTDTQYF.

The chain combines TRBV29-1 with TRBJ2-7; lacking DNA, the TRBD1 call made by TCRdb goes unchecked. The germline V gene encodes CDR1 SQVTM and CDR2 ANQGSEA. The CDR3 covers 13 residues. The CDR3 spells CSVRQGSLYEQYF.

The genes are TRBV7-6 and TRBJ2-3. The CDR3 consists of 14 residues. Germline CDR1 and CDR2: SGHVS and FNYEAQ. The CDR3: CASSLGDMTDTQYF.

The genes are TRBV12-3 or TRBV12-4 and TRBJ2-1. This CDR3 region has 14 residues. The CDR3 spells CASSYFRLINEQFF.

The chain's CDR3 is CASSDSTGAGSDTQYF. The chain has TRBV6-4 and TRBJ2-3; lacking DNA, the TRBD1 call made by TCRdb goes unchecked. The CDR3 spans 16 residues. The germline V gene encodes CDR1 MRHNA and CDR2 SNTAGT.

The gene calls are TRBV3-1 and TRBJ2-3; TCRdb names TRBD1, which stays unverified in the absence of DNA. This CDR3 is built from 18 residues. Per germline, CDR1 LGHDT and CDR2 YNNKEL (reference sequence). The CDR3 reads CASSQGGSESFSTDTQYF.

The chain joins TRBV29-1 to TRBJ1-3. Germline V CDR1 and CDR2: SQVTM, ANQGSEA. The CDR3 is made up of 15 amino acids. CDR3 region: CSVAEHMSSGNTIYF.

This sequence joins TRBV15 and TRBJ2-1. The CDR3 runs to 17 residues. Germline V gene lookup returns CDR1 LNHNV and CDR2 YYDKDF (reference sequence). The chain's CDR3 is CATSRLKVGSSYNEQFF. Together with reference TRBV15 and TRBJ2-1, the CDR3 gives the full variable domain: DAMVIQNPRYQVTQFGKPVTLSCSQTLNHNVMYWYQQKSSQAPKLLFHYYDKDFNNEADTPDNFQSRRPNTSFCFLDIRSPGLGDTAMYLCATSRLKVGSSYNEQFFGPGTRLTVL.

This chain links TRBV12-3 or TRBV12-4 with TRBJ2-5; lacking DNA, the TRBD2 call made by TCRdb goes unchecked. The CDR3 is made up of 13 amino acids. The CDR3 region is CASTFSEEETQYF.

The CDR3 spells CASSLIRDRGPGAFF. V usage is TRBV12-3 or TRBV12-4 and J usage is TRBJ1-1; absent DNA, TCRdb's TRBD1 call cannot be checked. The CDR3 loop spans 15 amino acids.

V is TRBV21-1 and J is TRBJ1-5; TCRdb calls TRBD1, which cannot be checked without DNA. TRBV21-1 counts as a pseudogene. The CDR3 spans 17 residues. CDR3 loop: CASSPQSPGQVNQPQHF.

The rearrangement uses TRBV5-1 and TRBJ2-1; there is no DNA to check the TCRdb D call of TRBD1. Germline loops: CDR1 SGHRS, CDR2 YFSETQ. The length of the CDR3 is 16 residues. The CDR3 spells CASSFSGGRGNNEQFF.

V gene TRBV15 combines with J gene TRBJ2-1. Looked up from germline, CDR1 is LNHNV and CDR2 is YYDKDF (reference sequence). CDR3 length: 15 amino acids. This CDR3 is CATSRDLNGGNEQFF. Full variable domain (remainder filled in from reference TRBV15 and TRBJ2-1): DAMVIQNPRYQVTQFGKPVTLSCSQTLNHNVMYWYQQKSSQAPKLLFHYYDKDFNNEADTPDNFQSRRPNTSFCFLDIRSPGLGDTAMYLCATSRDLNGGNEQFFGPGTRLTVL.

The genes are TRBV27 and TRBJ2-1; the TCRdb call, TRBD2, lacks DNA for checking. Germline values: CDR1 MNHEY, CDR2 SMNVEV (reference sequence). There are 19 residues in the CDR3. The CDR3 reads CASSQRTSWVGHIGNEQFF.

This chain connects TRBV29-1 to TRBJ2-1. Germline loops: CDR1 SQVTM, CDR2 ANQGSEA. This CDR3 is built from 11 residues. CDR3 sequence reads: CSGGALSEQFF.

The gene calls are TRBV27 and TRBJ1-2; lacking DNA, the TRBD1 call made by TCRdb goes unchecked. This CDR3 region has 17 residues. Germline loops: CDR1 MNHEY, CDR2 SMNVEV (reference sequence). This CDR3 reads CASSPRDRGLDGYGYTF.

The CDR3: CASSPTPAGEQYF. The V and J genes are TRBV13 and TRBJ2-7; no DNA is available, so the TRBD2 call from TCRdb remains unchecked. Germline V lookup: CDR1 PRHDT, CDR2 FYEKMQ (reference sequence). This CDR3 spans 13 amino acids.

The chain recombines TRBV20-1 with TRBJ1-2. Germline V gene lookup returns CDR1 DFQATT and CDR2 SNEGSKA (reference sequence). The CDR3 is 14 amino acids. CDR3 residues: CSAEGSRDYSGYTF.

This chain uses TRBV7-9 with TRBJ2-5. The germline V gene encodes CDR1 SEHNR and CDR2 FQNEAQ (reference sequence). This CDR3 region has 13 residues. The CDR3 loop reads CASSIAGPETQYF.